The 10 T cell receptor beta chains listed next were all sequenced from one sample in a study of blood T cell repertoires in COVID-19. Data came from immunoSEQ multiplex PCR; TCRdb stores just in-frame clones and leaves some out. This sample has approximately 190,000 clones, with approximately 90% found just once. The sequencing input was peripheral blood. All receptors come from a man older than 75 with acute or convalescent COVID-19.

This clone was counted between two and nine times. The chain links TRBV29-1 to TRBJ1-2; D is unclear. CDR1 SQVTM and CDR2 ANQGSEA come from the germline V gene. With 3 bases removed from V and 8 bases from J, the gap between germline ends came to 19 bases. This CDR3 is 14 amino acids long. CDR3 sequence (DNA): TGCAGCGTTGATAGAGGGCCCAAGTCCACCGGCTACACCTTC. It codes for CSVDRGPKSTGYTF.

The rearrangement joins TRBV6-2 or TRBV6-3 to TRBJ2-1, with 12 bases that match TRBD2. V dropped 4 bases and J dropped 4; count of bases not matched to a gene: 17. This CDR3 has 20 residues. Germline assignment: CDR1 MNHEY and CDR2 SVGEGT. CDR3 residues: CASSSSITSGRPIGYNEQFF. The CDR3 DNA is TGTGCCAGCAGTTCCTCGATAACTAGCGGGAGGCCTATCGGATACAATGAGCAGTTCTTC.

In its sample, this clone was seen a few times. The rearrangement uses TRBV27 and TRBJ1-6; possible D gene TRBD1, 5 bases. This CDR3 spans 15 amino acids. The germline V and J ends were trimmed by 1 base and 7 bases, with 11 bases remaining between them. Germline V gene lookup returns CDR1 MNHEY and CDR2 SMNVEV (reference sequence). The CDR3 sequence is CASSLWSQGNSPLHF. In nucleotides, the CDR3 is TGTGCCAGCAGTTTATGGAGTCAGGGAAATTCACCCCTCCACTTT.

The chain couples TRBV14 to TRBJ1-1; a weak D match, TRBD1 (5 bases). The CDR3 has 14 residues. V gave up 1 base and J gave up 8 bases, with 14 bases separating them. Germline CDR1 reads SGHDN; CDR2 reads FVKESK. The CDR3 coding sequence is TGTGCCAGCAGCCAAGGGGTTGGCCGGGGGGAAGCTTTCTTT. Amino acids: CASSQGVGRGEAFF. Looking up the rest from reference TRBV14 and TRBJ1-1 gives the full variable domain: EAGVTQFPSHSVIEKGQTVTLRCDPISGHDNLYWYRRVMGKEIKFLLHFVKESKQDESGMPNNRFLAERTGGTYSTLKVQPAELEDSGVYFCASSQGVGRGEAFFGQGTRLTVV.

V and J are TRBV6-5 and TRBJ2-7, with a tentative D call TRBD2 (5 bases). The CDR3 covers 15 residues. Trimming left V 2 bases short and J 1 base short, with 12 bases between. Germline V gene data show CDR1 as MNHEY and CDR2 as SVGAGI. The CDR3 protein is CASSYNEGQSYEQYF. In DNA form, the CDR3 reads TGTGCCAGCAGTTACAACGAGGGCCAATCCTACGAGCAGTACTTC.

Only a few counts were recorded for this clone. This chain links TRBV13 with TRBJ2-5; TRBD2 matches at 11 bases. CDR1 is PRHDT and CDR2 is FYEKMQ in the germline V gene (reference sequence). V shed 6 bases, J shed 7 bases, and the junction held 7 bases outside the gene matches. This CDR3 is 14 amino acids long. CDR3 region: CASRLGTSGRTQYF. As DNA, the CDR3 is TGTGCCAGCAGACTCGGGACTAGCGGTAGGACCCAGTACTTC.

The chain uses TRBV19 and TRBJ1-2, with TRBD1 matching 8 bases. This CDR3 is 15 amino acids long. V trimming: 4 bases; J trimming: 3 bases; junction bases outside the gene matches: 7. CDR1 LNHDA and CDR2 SQIVND come from the germline V gene (reference sequence). The CDR3 nucleotides are TGTGCCAGTAGTACCCGACAGGGGAGTTACTATGGCTACACCTTC. Amino acid sequence: CASSTRQGSYYGYTF.

This chain joins TRBV11-2 and TRBJ1-4; TRBD1 might be the D (5 bases). Germline loops: CDR1 SGHAT, CDR2 FQNNGV. The CDR3 is 17 amino acids. Trimming removed 2 bases from V and 0 bases from J, with 13 bases in between. CDR3 protein: CASSLPFRDTTNEKLFF. The CDR3 DNA is TGTGCCAGCAGCTTACCATTCAGGGATACAACTAATGAAAAACTGTTTTTT.

The J gene is TRBJ2-6, the V gene TRBV5-1; TRBD2 aligns across 10 bases. CDR1 and CDR2 from the germline V gene are SGHRS and YFSETQ. V was pared by 4 bases and J by 0 bases, with 7 bases of the junction left unmatched. This CDR3 has 18 amino acids. The DNA of the CDR3 is TGCGCCAGCAGCCAGCGGACTAGCGGTTTCTCTGGGGCCAACGTCCTGACTTTC. Translation gives CASSQRTSGFSGANVLTF.

This chain joins TRBV27 and TRBJ1-1; 8 positions agree with TRBD1. The CDR3 length is 15 residues. The V gene end was trimmed by 5 bases and the J gene end by 1 base; junction bases not matched to a gene: 6. Germline CDR1 reads MNHEY; CDR2 reads SMNVEV (reference sequence). The CDR3 here is CASSRGGTGNTEAFF. DNA of the CDR3: TGTGCCAGCAGTAGGGGGGGGACAGGGAACACTGAAGCTTTCTTT.